This is a list of T cell receptor beta chains from one sample in a study of sequential checkpoint blockade in melanoma. Some clones are missing from TCRdb's copy, which holds only in-frame ones; the method was immunoSEQ multiplex PCR. This table has about 12,000 clones, roughly a fifth appearing once. The sample consisted of tumor tissue (inferred from file names), taken from a patient given nivolumab and ipilimumab in sequence. All receptors derive from a human donor with melanoma. Each CDR3 is given with its conserved first and last residue.

V gene	J gene	CDR3 protein
TRBV11-3	TRBJ2-3	CASSLELADSTDTQYF
TRBV11-3	TRBJ2-7	CASSSTSGSPYEQYF
TRBV5-1	TRBJ1-1	CASSLTEGRYTEAFF
TRBV7-4	TRBJ2-7	CASSPSATYEQYF
TRBV7-6	TRBJ2-7	CASSLAGSPYEQYF
TRBV6-8	TRBJ2-3	CASSYSKGLAGGLDTQYF
TRBV6-8	TRBJ1-4	CAISHRRGDEKLFF
TRBV11-3	TRBJ1-6	CASSSDRERSPLHF
TRBV6-8	TRBJ2-2	CASSWGQNTGELFF
TRBV5-1	TRBJ2-5	CASSRPDREETQYF
TRBV10-2	TRBJ1-3	CASSSGQGWRNTIYF
TRBV11-3	TRBJ1-5	CASSFPREDDQPQHF
TRBV5-1	TRBJ2-7	CASTTPGRETYEQYF
TRBV18	TRBJ1-1	CASSPLTGRRDTEAFF
TRBV6-8	TRBJ1-2	CASSYIRVGGYTF
TRBV6-8	TRBJ2-5	CASPRGGSTKTQYF
TRBV6-8	TRBJ1-2	CASNLGQSNYGYTF
TRBV6-8	TRBJ1-2	CASSYSEGRYYGYTF
TRBV6-8	TRBJ2-1	CASGLSPPISSGGLGDEQFF
TRBV6-8	TRBJ1-3	CASSYQHGRAEDTIYF
TRBV15	TRBJ2-7	CATSRGQGIFREQYF
TRBV29-1	TRBJ2-2	CSVRVVRRNLFNTGELFF
TRBV19	TRBJ1-2	CASSQGRDYGYTF
TRBV18	TRBJ2-3	CASSPTKVSTDTQYF
TRBV6-8	TRBJ2-1	CASTDPVAGGLNEQFF
TRBV28	TRBJ1-6	CASSLSTGTGQNSPLHF
TRBV6-8	TRBJ2-5	CASSYEGLSKRETQYF
TRBV1	TRBJ1-4	CASSQDEALRHEKLFF
TRBV6-8	TRBJ1-2	CASSYLGQGALNYGYTF
TRBV28	TRBJ2-3	CASSRPGTSTDTQYF
TRBV7-6	TRBJ2-7	CASSLSLQSYEQYF
TRBV15	TRBJ2-5	CATSRERDRPLLQETQYF
TRBV11-3	TRBJ2-5	CASSLGQGGGETQYF
TRBV9	TRBJ2-1	CASGRYAYNEQFF
TRBV23-1	TRBJ1-4	CASSQGGQEKLFF
TRBV23-1	TRBJ1-1	CASLQGFYTEAFF
TRBV28	TRBJ2-7	CASNRPGQGAGIAYEQYF
TRBV11-3	TRBJ2-1	CASSLQGLAGRHNEQFF
TRBV18	TRBJ1-2	CASSPPVGFNYGYTF
TRBV11-3	TRBJ2-5	CASSPMGRQGGSETQYF
TRBV11-3	TRBJ2-2	CASSTGTSYTGELFF
TRBV14	TRBJ1-1	CASSPGGNTEAFF
TRBV19	TRBJ2-2	CASSMASGMNTGELFF
TRBV19	TRBJ1-1	CASSTGANTEAFF
TRBV11-3	TRBJ1-1	CASSSTRLNTEAFF
TRBV10-2	TRBJ1-2	CASSPQGAYGYTF
TRBV5-1	TRBJ1-1	CASSLGKGGYTEAFF
TRBV19	TRBJ2-1	CASSISDYNEQFF
TRBV11-3	TRBJ2-7	CASSLGQGPYEQYF
TRBV5-1	TRBJ2-5	CASSLGGEGETQYF
TRBV6-8	TRBJ2-3	CASSYSDRGGTDTQYF
TRBV11-3	TRBJ2-7	CASSLTGTGNYEQYF